This T cell receptor (beta chain) originates from a study of long-term antiretroviral therapy in people with HIV (dated by TCRdb to between 2021 and 2024). As for the study more broadly: Collection of the earliest samples took place about a decade ahead of the 2015 WHO recommendation for immediate ART, at a time when ART was typically delayed until CD4 counts fell. A total of under 250 cryopreserved PBMC samples were contributed to the cohort by 30 adults with confirmed HIV infection, with samples collected serially over a mean of about 6 years (range 1-12). This retrospective serial study examined whether starting ART and sustained HIV suppression were associated with changes in the composition and diversity of the TRB repertoire in peripheral blood. Of the 25 to 30 participants with HIV, more than 10 were female. Test extractions of a monoclonal T-cell line alongside 30 to 35 polyclonal samples showed no cross-contamination during QIAcube processing. Study-level results and caveats: No data were available on ART adherence, viral resistance or therapy changes, limiting inferences about post-ART repertoire changes. The samples span the years 2004 to 2017, and the ART regimens used may be less effective than current regimens. Starting ART was linked to a significant rise in TRB diversity, yet even after long-term ART the diversity remained significantly lower than in transplant donor controls. Unsorted PBMC were profiled instead of sorted CD4+ and CD8+ T cells because pre-ART samples had limited cell numbers. Limited PBMC availability meant only the TCR beta chain was sequenced, without alpha chain pairing. The repertoire was dominated across all time points by expanded TRB clones identified before ART initiation, although this dominance was seen to fluctuate and to decrease in many PLHIV after ART. Compared with controls, HIV repertoires had narrower CDR3 length ranges, and the network structure pointed to an antigen-experienced repertoire that shifted only slightly toward naive after ART.

Participants were included only if at least one PBMC sample before ART initiation and at least two post-ART samples were available. Every participant with HIV received treatment in the United States of America. Before DNA extraction, cryopreserved samples of 1-10 million PBMC were thawed and washed. At the time of the earliest PBMC sample, participants with HIV were aged between about 23 and 54 years. PBMC samples were contributed by each participant from 1-4 timepoints before ART initiation and 2-8 timepoints after ART initiation, with a median of 7 samples. For every participant, serial HIV viral load, CD4+ T-cell count, ART history and demographic data were obtained. Genomic DNA was extracted from unsorted PBMC with a Qiagen kit on a QIAcube, processed in batches of 12 samples. The immunoSEQ hsTCRB v3.0 assay was used at survey level resolution to sequence the TRB variable region. A depth of about 40,000-50,000 T-cell genomes per sample was targeted for TRB sequencing. TRB libraries were pooled and sequenced on an Illumina MiSeq using a v3 150-cycle kit. In the authors' own workflow: Repertoire analysis was run in R within a reproducible Nextflow workflow that covered QC, data transformation and analysis. Custom analyses were implemented in LymphoSeq2, an R package for AIRR-Seq data exploration. A handful of samples yielding fewer than 5000 total TRB sequences were excluded, leaving 188 analyzed HIV repertoires. Among the 190 or so HIV repertoires that were kept, roughly 58 were collected before ART initiation and over 120 were collected after ART initiation. Repertoires were downsampled to 5000 TRB nucleotide sequences, and summary statistics were averaged over 100 downsampling iterations. The analysis kept only TRB sequences whose CDR3 regions were at least seven amino acids long. Diversity was measured with a Shannon entropy-derived clonality score and the Gini coefficient. In the repertoire networks, any two of the top 5000 CDR3 amino acid sequences were linked whenever the two sequences differed by an edit distance of one. For TRB CDR3 amino acid sequences, antigen specificity groups and MHC restriction were predicted with GLIPH2. CDR3 amino acid sequences were matched against VDJdb and McPAS-TCR to flag known CMV, EBV, HIV or tissue antigen associations. Pre-ART, post-ART and control groups were compared with Wilcoxon signed-rank tests and Holm-Bonferroni correction. TCRdb limited this immuneACCESS table to in-frame rearrangements with V and J called. A share of clones is missing; checked studies link under half to unresolved V genes, and the rest is unexplained. D and trimming were read from the DNA, whereas the V and J calls and clone size are those reported in that table. For this sample the table gives 20,000 to 30,000 clones, of which around four fifths were detected only once. Clones ranked in the top ten supply over 4.5% of the sample.

Remarks on this clone: What this receptor recognizes is not known. No much larger clone is present one base from it, and per-base qualities are unavailable.

For CDR1 and CDR2, the germline V gene (reference sequence) lists LNHDA and SQIVND. V is clipped by 7 bases and J by 1 base, and the sequence between their germline boundaries is 10 bases long. Counted from cysteine to phenylalanine, this CDR3 has 13 amino acids. Just CDR3 DNA is preserved here, 39 bases in frame from base 1. Recombination connected TRBV19 to TRBJ1-1; the D gene is possibly TRBD1, with 6 bases matching. This receptor was taken from a man aged 18 to 30 with HIV. This sample comprised unsorted PBMCs, obtained 3 years after starting antiretroviral therapy. The nucleotides read TGTGCCAGTAAGGGGGGGGCGAACACTGAAGCTTTCTTT. This codes for CASKGGANTEAFF.